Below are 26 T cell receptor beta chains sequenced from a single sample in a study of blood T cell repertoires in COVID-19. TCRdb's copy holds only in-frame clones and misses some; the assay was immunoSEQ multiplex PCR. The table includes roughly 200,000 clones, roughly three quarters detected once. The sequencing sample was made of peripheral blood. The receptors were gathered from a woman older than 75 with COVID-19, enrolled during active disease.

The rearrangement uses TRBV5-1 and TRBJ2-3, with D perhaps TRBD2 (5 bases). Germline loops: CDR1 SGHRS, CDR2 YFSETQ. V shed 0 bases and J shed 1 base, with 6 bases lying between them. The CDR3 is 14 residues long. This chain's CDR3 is CASSLEAGTDTQYF. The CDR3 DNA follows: TGCGCCAGCAGCTTGGAAGCGGGCACAGATACGCAGTATTTT.

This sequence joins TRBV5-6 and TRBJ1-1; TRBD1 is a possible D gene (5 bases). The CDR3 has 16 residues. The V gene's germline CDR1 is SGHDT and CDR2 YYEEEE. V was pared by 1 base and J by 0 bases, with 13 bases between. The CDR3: CASSLYGGMVNTEAFF. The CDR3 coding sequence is TGTGCCAGCAGCTTGTATGGGGGGATGGTGAACACTGAAGCTTTCTTT.

CDR3 in amino acids: CASSIELGQTYNEQFF. The DNA of the CDR3 is TGTGCCAGTAGTATTGAGTTGGGACAGACCTACAATGAGCAGTTCTTC. The V and J genes are TRBV19 and TRBJ2-1; TRBD1 matches at 7 bases. Trimming took 3 bases from V and 2 from J; bases not matched to a gene: 7. Germline V gene data show CDR1 as LNHDA and CDR2 as SQIVND (reference sequence). The CDR3 sequence is 16 residues long.

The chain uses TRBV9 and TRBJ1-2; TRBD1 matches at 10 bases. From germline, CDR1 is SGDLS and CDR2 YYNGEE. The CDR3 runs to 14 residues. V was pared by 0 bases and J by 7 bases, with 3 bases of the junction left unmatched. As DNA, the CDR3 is TGTGCCAGCAGCGTAGACGACAGGGGGCTTGGCTACACCTTC. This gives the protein CASSVDDRGLGYTF. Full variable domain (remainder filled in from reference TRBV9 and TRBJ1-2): DSGVTQTPKHLITATGQRVTLRCSPRSGDLSVYWYQQSLDQGLQFLIQYYNGEERAKGNILERFSAQQFPDLHSELNLSSLELGDSALYFCASSVDDRGLGYTFGSGTRLTVV.

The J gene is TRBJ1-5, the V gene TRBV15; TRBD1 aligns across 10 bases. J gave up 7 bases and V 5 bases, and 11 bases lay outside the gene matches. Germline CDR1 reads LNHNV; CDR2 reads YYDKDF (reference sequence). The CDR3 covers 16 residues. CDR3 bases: TGTGCCACCAGCGTTTCCGGAGGGACAGGGGCCCAGCCCCAGCATTTT. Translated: CATSVSGGTGAQPQHF.

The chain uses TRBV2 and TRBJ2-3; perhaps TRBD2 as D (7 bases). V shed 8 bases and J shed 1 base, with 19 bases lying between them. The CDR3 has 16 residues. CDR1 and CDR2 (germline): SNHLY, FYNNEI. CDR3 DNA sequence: TGTGCCAGCCCGAAGGGGGGGGGCGGGCGCACAGATACGCAGTATTTT. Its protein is CASPKGGGGRTDTQYF.

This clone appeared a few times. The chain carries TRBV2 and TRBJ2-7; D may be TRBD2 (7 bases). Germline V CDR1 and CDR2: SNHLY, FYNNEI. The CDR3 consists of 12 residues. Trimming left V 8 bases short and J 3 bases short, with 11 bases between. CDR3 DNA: TGTGCCAGCCGGGGGGCGGGCTACGAGCAGTACTTC. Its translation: CASRGAGYEQYF.

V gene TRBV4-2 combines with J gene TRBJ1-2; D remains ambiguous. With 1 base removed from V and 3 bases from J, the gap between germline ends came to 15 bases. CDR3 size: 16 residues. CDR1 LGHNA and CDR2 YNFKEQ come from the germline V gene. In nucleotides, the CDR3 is TGTGCCAGCAGCCAAGTAGTGGTGGCGGGCGACTATGGCTACACCTTC. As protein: CASSQVVVAGDYGYTF.

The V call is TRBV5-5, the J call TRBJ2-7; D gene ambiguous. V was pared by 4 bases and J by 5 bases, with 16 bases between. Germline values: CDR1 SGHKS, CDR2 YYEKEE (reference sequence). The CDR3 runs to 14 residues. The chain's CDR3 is CASSSPGPEDEQYF. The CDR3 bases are TGTGCCAGCAGCAGCCCGGGTCCAGAGGACGAGCAGTACTTC.

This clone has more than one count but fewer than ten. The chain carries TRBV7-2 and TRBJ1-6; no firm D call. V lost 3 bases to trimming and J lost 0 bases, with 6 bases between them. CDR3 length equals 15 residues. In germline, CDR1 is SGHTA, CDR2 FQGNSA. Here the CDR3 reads CASSLKSSYNSPLHF. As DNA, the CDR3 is TGTGCCAGCAGCTTGAAGAGCTCCTATAATTCACCCCTCCACTTT.

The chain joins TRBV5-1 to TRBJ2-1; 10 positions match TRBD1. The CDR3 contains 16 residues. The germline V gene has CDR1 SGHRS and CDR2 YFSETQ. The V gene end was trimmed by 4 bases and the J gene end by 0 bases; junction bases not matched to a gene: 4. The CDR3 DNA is TGCGCCAGCAGCCTCAGACAGGGGGCCTCCTACAATGAGCAGTTCTTC. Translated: CASSLRQGASYNEQFF.

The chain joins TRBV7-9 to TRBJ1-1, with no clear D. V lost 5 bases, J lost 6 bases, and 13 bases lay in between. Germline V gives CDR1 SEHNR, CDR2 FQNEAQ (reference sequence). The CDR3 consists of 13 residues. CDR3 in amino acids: CASSPLGHAEAFF. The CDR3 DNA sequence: TGTGCCAGCAGCCCACTAGGGCACGCTGAAGCTTTCTTT.

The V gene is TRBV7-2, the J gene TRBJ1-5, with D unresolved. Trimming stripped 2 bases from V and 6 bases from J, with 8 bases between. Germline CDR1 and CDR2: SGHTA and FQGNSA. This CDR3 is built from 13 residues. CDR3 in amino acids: CASSLRLGQPQHF. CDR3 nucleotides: TGTGCCAGCAGCTTAAGGCTAGGTCAGCCCCAGCATTTT. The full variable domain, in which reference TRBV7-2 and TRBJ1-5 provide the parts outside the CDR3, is GAGVSQSPSNKVTEKGKDVELRCDPISGHTALYWYRQSLGQGLEFLIYFQGNSAPDKSGLPSDRFSAERTGGSVSTLTIQRTQQEDSAVYLCASSLRLGQPQHFGDGTRLSIL.

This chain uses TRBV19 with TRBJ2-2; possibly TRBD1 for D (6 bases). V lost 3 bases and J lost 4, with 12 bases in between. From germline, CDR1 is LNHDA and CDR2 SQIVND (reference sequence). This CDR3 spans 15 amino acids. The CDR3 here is CASSMLGQTTGELFF. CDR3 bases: TGTGCCAGTAGTATGCTAGGACAGACCACCGGGGAGCTGTTTTTT.

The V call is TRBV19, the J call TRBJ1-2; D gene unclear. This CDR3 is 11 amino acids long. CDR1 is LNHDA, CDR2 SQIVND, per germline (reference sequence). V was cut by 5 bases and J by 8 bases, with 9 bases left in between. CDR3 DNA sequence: TGTGCCAGTAGTTCGCGAGTAGGCTACACCTTC. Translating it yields CASSSRVGYTF.

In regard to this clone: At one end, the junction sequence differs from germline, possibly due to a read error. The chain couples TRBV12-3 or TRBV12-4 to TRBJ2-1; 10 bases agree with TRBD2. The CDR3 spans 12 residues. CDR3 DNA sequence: TGTGCCAGCAACCTGCGGCCTAGCGGGGGCCTCTTC. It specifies CASNLRPSGGLF.

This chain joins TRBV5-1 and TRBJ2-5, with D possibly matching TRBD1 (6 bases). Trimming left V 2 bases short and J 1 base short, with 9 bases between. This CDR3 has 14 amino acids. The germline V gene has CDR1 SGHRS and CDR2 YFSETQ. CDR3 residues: CASSFGQSQETQYF. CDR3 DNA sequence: TGCGCCAGCAGCTTTGGACAGTCCCAAGAGACCCAGTACTTC.

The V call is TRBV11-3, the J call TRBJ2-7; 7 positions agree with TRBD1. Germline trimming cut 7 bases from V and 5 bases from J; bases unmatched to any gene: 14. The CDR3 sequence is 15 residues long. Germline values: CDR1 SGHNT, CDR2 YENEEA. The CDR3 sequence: CASKSRQGPFHEQYF. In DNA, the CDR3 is TGTGCCAGCAAATCACGACAGGGACCCTTCCACGAGCAGTACTTC.

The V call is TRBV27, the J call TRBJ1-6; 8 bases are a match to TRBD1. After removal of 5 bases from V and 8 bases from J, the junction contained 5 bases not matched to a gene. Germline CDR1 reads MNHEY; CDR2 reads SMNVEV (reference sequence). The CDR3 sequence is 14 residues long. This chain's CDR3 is CASSADRVHSPLHF. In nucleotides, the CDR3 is TGTGCCAGCAGTGCGGACAGGGTTCATTCACCCCTCCACTTT.

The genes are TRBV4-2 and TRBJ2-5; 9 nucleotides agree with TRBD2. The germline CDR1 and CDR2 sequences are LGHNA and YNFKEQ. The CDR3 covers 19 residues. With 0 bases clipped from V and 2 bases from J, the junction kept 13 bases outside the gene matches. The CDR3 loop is CASSQDGTGGRAGQETQYF. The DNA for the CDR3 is TGTGCCAGCAGCCAAGATGGCACAGGCGGGAGGGCCGGTCAAGAGACCCAGTACTTC.

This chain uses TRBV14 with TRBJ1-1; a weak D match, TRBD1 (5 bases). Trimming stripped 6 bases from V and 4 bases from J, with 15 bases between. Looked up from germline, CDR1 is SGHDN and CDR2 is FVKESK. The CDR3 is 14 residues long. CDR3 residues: CASSRGLIGTEAFF. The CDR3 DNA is TGTGCCAGCAGTAGGGGACTTATTGGCACTGAAGCTTTCTTT.

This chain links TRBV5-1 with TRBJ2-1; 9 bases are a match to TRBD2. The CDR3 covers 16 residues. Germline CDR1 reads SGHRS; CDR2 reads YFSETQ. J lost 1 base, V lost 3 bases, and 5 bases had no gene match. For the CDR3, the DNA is TGCGCCAGCAGCTCCTTAGCGGGAGTTTCCTACAATGAGCAGTTCTTC. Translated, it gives CASSSLAGVSYNEQFF.

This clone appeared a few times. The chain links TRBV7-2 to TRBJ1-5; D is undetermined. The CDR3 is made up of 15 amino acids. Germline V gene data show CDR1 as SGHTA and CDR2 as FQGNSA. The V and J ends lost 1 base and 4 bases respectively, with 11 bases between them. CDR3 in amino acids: CASSLGGQPNQPQHF. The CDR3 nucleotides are TGTGCCAGCAGCTTAGGCGGTCAGCCGAATCAGCCCCAGCATTTT.

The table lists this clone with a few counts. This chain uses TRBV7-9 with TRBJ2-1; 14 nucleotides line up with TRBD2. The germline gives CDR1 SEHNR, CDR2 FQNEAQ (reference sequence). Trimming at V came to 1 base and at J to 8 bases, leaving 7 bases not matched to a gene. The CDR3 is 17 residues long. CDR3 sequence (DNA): TGTGCCAGCAGCTTAGTTCCCGGGACTAGCGGGGGAGATGAGCAGTTCTTC. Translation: CASSLVPGTSGGDEQFF.

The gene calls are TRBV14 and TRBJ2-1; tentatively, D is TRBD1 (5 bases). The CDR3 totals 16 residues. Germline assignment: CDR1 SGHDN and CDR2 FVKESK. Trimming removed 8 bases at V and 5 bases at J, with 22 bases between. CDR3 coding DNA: TGTGCCAGCCGCGCCGCACAAACTCAGGGAAACAATGAGCAGTTCTTC. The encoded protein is CASRAAQTQGNNEQFF.

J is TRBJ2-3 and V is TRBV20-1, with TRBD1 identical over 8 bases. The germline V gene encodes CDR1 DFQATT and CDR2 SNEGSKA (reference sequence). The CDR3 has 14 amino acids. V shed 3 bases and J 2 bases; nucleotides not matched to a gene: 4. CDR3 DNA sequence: TGCAGTGCTAGTACAGGGGGTGACACAGATACGCAGTATTTT. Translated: CSASTGGDTDTQYF.